The 18 T cell receptor beta chains listed next were all sequenced from one sample in a study of blood T cell repertoires in COVID-19. Data came from immunoSEQ multiplex PCR; TCRdb stores just in-frame clones and leaves some out. Of about 110,000 clones in the sample, roughly 84% were seen once. The sample was peripheral blood. The receptor set was obtained from a woman in her 70s who had recovered from COVID-19.

The chain joins TRBV11-1 to TRBJ2-1; no reliable D call. Germline CDR1 reads SGHAT; CDR2 reads FQDESV (reference sequence). This CDR3 comprises 12 residues. V lost 5 bases and J lost 7, with 9 bases in between. The CDR3 nucleotides read TGTGCCAGCAGCCACTTGAGTAATGAGCAGTTCTTC. This codes for CASSHLSNEQFF. The entire variable domain, with the rest obtained from reference TRBV11-1 and TRBJ2-1, is as follows: EAEVAQSPRYKITEKSQAVAFWCDPISGHATLYWYRQILGQGPELLVQFQDESVVDDSQLPKDRFSAERLKGVDSTLKIQPAELGDSAMYLCASSHLSNEQFFGPGTRLTVL.

The chain has TRBV28 and TRBJ1-2; D uncertain. Trimming removed 2 bases from V and 8 bases from J, with 18 bases in between. This CDR3 comprises 15 residues. CDR1 is MDHEN and CDR2 is SYDVKM in the germline V gene. DNA of the CDR3: TGTGCCAGCAGTTTAACGACACCTACCCTGGTGGGCTACACCTTC. Translating it yields CASSLTTPTLVGYTF.

This clone has just one count. The chain combines TRBV28 with TRBJ1-6, with 9 bases lining up with TRBD1. The germline gives CDR1 MDHEN, CDR2 SYDVKM. Trimming at V came to 5 bases and at J to 12 bases, leaving 11 bases not matched to a gene. The length of the CDR3 is 15 residues. In DNA, the CDR3 is TGTGCCAGCAGTCTCGACAGGGGGGGAGGTCGACCCCTCCACTTT. This codes for CASSLDRGGGRPLHF.

This clone was observed a handful of times. V is TRBV28 and J is TRBJ2-5, with unresolved D. CDR1 MDHEN and CDR2 SYDVKM come from the germline V gene. The CDR3 extends over 14 amino acids. V shed 6 bases and J shed 0 bases, with 11 bases lying between them. The CDR3 loop reads CASSPDTYQETQYF. The DNA for the CDR3 is TGTGCCAGCAGCCCTGACACTTACCAAGAGACCCAGTACTTC.

The chain uses TRBV19 and TRBJ2-2; TRBD2 aligns across 13 bases. With V trimmed by 4 bases and J by 2 bases, 19 bases remained unmatched. CDR3 length: 22 residues. The germline gives CDR1 LNHDA, CDR2 SQIVND (reference sequence). In DNA, the CDR3 is TGTGCCAGTAGTACTATAGTATCCGAATGGACTAGCGGGAGTTTTAACACCGGGGAGCTGTTTTTT. It encodes CASSTIVSEWTSGSFNTGELFF.

V is TRBV14 and J is TRBJ1-1; a possible D gene is TRBD1 (6 bases). V lost 8 bases to trimming and J lost 1 base, with 17 bases between them. This CDR3 is built from 15 residues. Germline V lookup: CDR1 SGHDN, CDR2 FVKESK. CDR3 sequence reads: CASSPSGGPNTEAFF. CDR3 DNA sequence: TGTGCCAGCTCCCCATCGGGGGGGCCGAACACTGAAGCTTTCTTT. Supplemented by reference TRBV14 and TRBJ1-1, the full variable domain reads EAGVTQFPSHSVIEKGQTVTLRCDPISGHDNLYWYRRVMGKEIKFLLHFVKESKQDESGMPNNRFLAERTGGTYSTLKVQPAELEDSGVYFCASSPSGGPNTEAFFGQGTRLTVV.

There are a few counts of this clone. CDR3 nucleotide sequence: TGTGCCAGCAGCCCCCGGACTAGCGAGGGTACGCAGTATTTT. Translation gives CASSPRTSEGTQYF. V and J are TRBV9 and TRBJ2-3, with TRBD2 matching 9 bases. Germline-derived CDR1 and CDR2 are SGDLS and YYNGEE. The J segment lost 8 bases and the V segment lost 4 bases, leaving 8 bases of the junction unmatched. This CDR3 is 14 amino acids long.

This clone occurred a few times. This sequence joins TRBV11-2 and TRBJ2-3, with D maybe TRBD2 (5 bases). The germline CDR1 and CDR2 sequences are SGHAT and FQNNGV. The CDR3 spans 14 residues. Trimming pared 3 bases from V and 3 bases from J, leaving 10 bases between. In nucleotides, the CDR3 is TGTGCCAGCAGCTTTACTAGAGGAACAGATACGCAGTATTTT. Amino acids: CASSFTRGTDTQYF.

In nucleotides, the CDR3 is TGTGCCGAGCGGACCGGGTCTCGCTCTGGGGCCAACGTCCTGACTTTC. Protein sequence: CAERTGSRSGANVLTF. The V gene is TRBV7-2, the J gene TRBJ2-6; a possible D gene is TRBD2 (5 bases). Germline loops: CDR1 SGHTA, CDR2 FQGNSA. This CDR3 is 16 amino acids long. Trimming removed 11 bases from V and 0 bases from J, with 17 bases in between. The complete variable domain, with remaining parts taken from reference TRBV7-2 and TRBJ2-6, reads GAGVSQSPSNKVTEKGKDVELRCDPISGHTALYWYRQSLGQGLEFLIYFQGNSAPDKSGLPSDRFSAERTGGSVSTLTIQRTQQEDSAVYLCAERTGSRSGANVLTFGAGSRLTVL.

The gene calls are TRBV4-2 and TRBJ2-7, with 9 bases that match TRBD1. The V segment lost 5 bases and the J segment 1 base; nucleotides outside the gene matches: 6. The CDR3 spans 15 residues. Germline V gene lookup returns CDR1 LGHNA and CDR2 YNFKEQ. CDR3 in amino acids: CASSTSGTGSYEQYF. The CDR3 bases are TGTGCCAGCAGCACCTCCGGGACAGGGTCCTACGAGCAGTACTTC.

This chain connects TRBV10-3 to TRBJ2-7; 7 nucleotides agree with TRBD2. This CDR3 has 14 residues. The trim removed 6 bases at V and 5 bases at J, leaving 10 bases unmatched. Germline V gene data show CDR1 as ENHRY and CDR2 as SYGVKD. The DNA for the CDR3 is TGTGCCATCAGGCAAGCTGGCGGGAGTAACGAGCAGTACTTC. It codes for CAIRQAGGSNEQYF.

The rearrangement uses TRBV7-2 and TRBJ1-2, with D unclear. V lost 1 base to trimming and J lost 3 bases, with 9 bases between them. CDR1 SGHTA and CDR2 FQGNSA come from the germline V gene. The CDR3 covers 14 residues. The CDR3 loop is CASSLELVDYGYTF. The CDR3 region has the DNA TGTGCCAGCAGCTTAGAACTGGTGGACTATGGCTACACCTTC.

The chain combines TRBV7-9 with TRBJ1-2; the D gene is possibly TRBD1 (6 bases). V lost 1 base, J lost 6 bases, and 18 bases lay in between. This CDR3 spans 16 amino acids. The germline V gene encodes CDR1 SEHNR and CDR2 FQNEAQ (reference sequence). CDR3 loop: CASSLEVHRAGHGYTF. The CDR3 DNA reads TGTGCCAGCAGCTTAGAGGTTCACAGGGCAGGACATGGCTACACCTTC.

The chain has TRBV2 and TRBJ2-6; D might be TRBD1 (6 bases). Between the trimmed V and J ends, which lost 5 bases and 0 bases, there was a span of 11 bases. Germline loops: CDR1 SNHLY, CDR2 FYNNEI. The CDR3 has 16 amino acids. CDR3 DNA: TGTGCCAGCAGTAGCCAGGGGAGCTCTGGGGCCAACGTCCTGACTTTC. It translates to CASSSQGSSGANVLTF.

The chain has TRBV28 and TRBJ2-7; a possible D gene is TRBD1 (5 bases). The CDR3 extends over 14 amino acids. Trimming took off 3 bases at V and 3 bases at J, with 12 bases between the two ends. CDR1 is MDHEN and CDR2 is SYDVKM in the germline V gene. The CDR3 DNA is TGTGCCAGCAGTTTGTCAGGGAACTACTACGAGCAGTACTTC. Translated, it gives CASSLSGNYYEQYF.

The rearrangement uses TRBV7-9 and TRBJ1-6; 7 positions agree with TRBD1. This CDR3 region has 15 residues. Per the germline V gene, CDR1 is SEHNR and CDR2 is FQNEAQ (reference sequence). The ends lost 5 bases at V and 5 bases at J; junction bases unmatched: 6. CDR3 loop: CASSRQGTNNSPLHF. CDR3 coding DNA: TGTGCCAGCAGCCGACAGGGTACTAATAATTCACCCCTCCACTTT.

A few counts support this clone. The gene calls are TRBV30 and TRBJ1-1, with D unresolved. Germline loops: CDR1 GTSNPN, CDR2 SVGIG (reference sequence). CDR3 length equals 12 residues. Trimming left V 5 bases short and J 4 bases short, with 11 bases between. DNA for the CDR3: TGTGCCTGGGTTAGTTCGGGCACTGAAGCTTTCTTT. Its protein is CAWVSSGTEAFF.

The V gene is TRBV30, the J gene TRBJ1-2, with 7 bases aligning to TRBD1. V trimming: 7 bases; J trimming: 7 bases; junction bases outside the gene matches: 15. The CDR3 covers 14 residues. Germline lookup yields CDR1 GTSNPN and CDR2 SVGIG (reference sequence). The CDR3: CASQPLGGIGGYTF. The DNA for the CDR3 is TGTGCCTCGCAACCCCTAGGGGGCATTGGTGGCTACACCTTC.